This T cell receptor (beta chain) is from a study of cytomegalovirus exposure and HLA in healthy donors. 13 Jbeta primers and 60 Vbeta primers were used for the PCR. Only in-frame clones appear in the TCRdb table, and some are missing; sequencing was by immunoSEQ multiplex PCR. There are about 150,000 clones in the sample; around 80% occur only once, and around 1.4% lies in the top ten. Trimming left V 7 bases short and J 4 bases short, with 15 bases between. This CDR3 comprises 14 residues. Germline V gene sequence: CDR1 LGHNA, CDR2 YNFKEQ. Sequencing was performed on PBMCs. The chain recombines TRBV4-2 with TRBJ2-3; D is possibly TRBD2 (5 bases). This clonotype was obtained from a male donor in good health and CMV-seronegative. Here the CDR3 reads CASNRLDFSDTQYF. CDR3 in DNA: TGTGCCAGCAACAGACTGGACTTCTCAGATACGCAGTATTTT.